This TCR beta chain was documented in a study of T cells after yellow fever vaccination. This clonotype was seen more than once but under ten times. The antigen is undetermined. 5'RACE template switching added a universal primer site and UMIs to TCR cDNA. In TCRdb, the 5' RACE reads were re-called with MiXCR into one record per CDR3 protein. In the table there are some 560,000 distinct CDR3 sequences, 15% to 20% of which are singletons. Broader study findings: Weaker, the secondary response had a peak occurring faster, on day 5 versus 15.

Between the trimmed V and J ends, which lost 7 bases and 0 bases, there was a span of 9 bases. CDR3 length equals 13 residues. Sequencing was performed on PBMCs, taken 15 days after the yellow fever booster vaccination. The V call is TRBV12-3 or TRBV12-4, the J call TRBJ1-2; the D is unclear. The TCR was taken from a man aged 30 to 45 who received the YFV17D yellow fever vaccine. The CDR3, as DNA: TGTGCCAGCACCTCTCCCCCTAACTATGGCTACACCTTC. Amino acid sequence: CASTSPPNYGYTF.